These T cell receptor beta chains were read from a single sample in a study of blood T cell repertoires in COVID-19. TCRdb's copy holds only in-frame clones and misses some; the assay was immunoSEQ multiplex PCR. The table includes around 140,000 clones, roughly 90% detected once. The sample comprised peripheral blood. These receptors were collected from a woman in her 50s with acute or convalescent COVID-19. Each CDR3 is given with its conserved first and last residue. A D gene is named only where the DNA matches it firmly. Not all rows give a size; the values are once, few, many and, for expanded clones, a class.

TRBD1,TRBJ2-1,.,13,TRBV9,CASSARDSNEQFF,TGTGCCAGCAGCGCTCGGGACAGCAATGAGCAGTTCTTC
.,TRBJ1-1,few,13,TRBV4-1,CASSQGREAEAFF,TGCGCCAGCAGCCAAGGAAGGGAGGCTGAAGCTTTCTTT
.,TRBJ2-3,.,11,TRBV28,CASSSRDTQYF,TGTGCCAGCAGTTCCCGGGATACGCAGTATTTT
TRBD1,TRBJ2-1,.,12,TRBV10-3,CAIGQGYNEQFF,TGTGCCATCGGACAGGGTTACAATGAGCAGTTCTTC
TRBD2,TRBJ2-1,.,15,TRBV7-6,CASRDQPGLANEQFF,TGTGCCAGCAGAGATCAACCGGGACTAGCGAACGAGCAGTTCTTC
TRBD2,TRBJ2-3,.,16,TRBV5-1,CASSFRLAGAGDTQYF,TGCGCCAGCAGCTTTCGATTAGCGGGGGCCGGGGATACGCAGTATTTT
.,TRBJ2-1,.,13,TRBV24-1,CATVGPHAGEQFF,TGTGCCACCGTTGGGCCCCATGCGGGTGAGCAGTTCTTC
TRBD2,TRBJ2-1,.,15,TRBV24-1,CASGLAGGPWNEQFF,TGTGCCTCCGGACTAGCGGGAGGGCCGTGGAATGAGCAGTTCTTC
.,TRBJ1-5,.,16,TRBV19,CASSIGVPGRNQPQHF,TGTGCCAGTAGTATCGGGGTTCCGGGCCGCAATCAGCCCCAGCATTTT
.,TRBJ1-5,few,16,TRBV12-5,CASGPGQTYSNQPQHF,TGTGCTAGTGGTCCCGGACAGACTTATAGCAATCAGCCCCAGCATTTT
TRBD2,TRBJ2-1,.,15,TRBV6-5,CASSSGLAVANEQFF,TGTGCCAGCAGTTCAGGACTAGCGGTGGCCAATGAGCAGTTCTTC
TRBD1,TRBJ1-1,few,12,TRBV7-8,CASSFGQGRGFF,TGTGCCAGCAGCTTCGGACAGGGAAGAGGATTCTTT
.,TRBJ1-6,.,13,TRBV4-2,CASSQQGSPPLHF,TGTGCCAGCAGCCAACAGGGTTCTCCACCCCTCCACTTT
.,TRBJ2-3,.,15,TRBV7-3,CASSLEGTITLTQYF,TGTGCCAGCAGCTTAGAGGGGACAATAACTTTAACGCAGTATTTT
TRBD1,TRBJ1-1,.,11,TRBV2,CASSTGGSAFF,TGTGCCAGCAGTACAGGGGGATCAGCTTTCTTT
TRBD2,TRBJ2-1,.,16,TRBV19,CASSPGLAGGMDEQFF,TGTGCCAGTAGTCCTGGACTAGCGGGGGGGATGGATGAGCAGTTCTTC
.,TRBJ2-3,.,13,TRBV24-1,CATSDSYTDTQYF,TGTGCCACCAGTGATTCGTACACAGATACGCAGTATTTT
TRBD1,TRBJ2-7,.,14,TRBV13,CASSARDSSYEQYF,TGTGCCAGCAGCGCCCGGGACAGCTCCTACGAGCAGTACTTC
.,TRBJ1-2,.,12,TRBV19,CASSTSQTRSAF,TGTGCCAGTAGTACTTCCCAGACACGCTCTGCCTTC
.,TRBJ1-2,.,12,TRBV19,CASRSPPEGYTF,TGTGCCAGTAGGAGCCCCCCCGAAGGCTACACCTTC
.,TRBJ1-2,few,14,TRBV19,CASSQTRANYGYTF,TGTGCCAGTTCTCAAACCAGGGCTAACTATGGCTACACCTTC
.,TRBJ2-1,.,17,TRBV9,CASSAGEFGATYNEQFF,TGTGCCAGCAGCGCCGGGGAGTTTGGAGCGACCTACAATGAGCAGTTCTTC
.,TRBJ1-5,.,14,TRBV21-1,CASTPRDRGQPQHF,TGTGCCAGCACACCCCGGGACAGGGGTCAGCCCCAGCATTTT
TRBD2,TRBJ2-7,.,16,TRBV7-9,CASSAAPGRETEEQYF,TGTGCCAGCAGCGCCGCCCCTGGGCGGGAGACAGAAGAGCAGTACTTC
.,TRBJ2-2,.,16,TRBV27,CASSPPTRGATGELFF,TGTGCCAGCAGTCCCCCGACTAGAGGCGCCACCGGGGAGCTGTTTTTT
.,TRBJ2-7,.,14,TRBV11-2,CASSLDATSYEQYF,TGTGCCAGCAGCTTAGATGCAACTTCCTACGAGCAGTACTTC
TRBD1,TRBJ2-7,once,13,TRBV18,CASSPRGGDEQYF,TGTGCCAGCTCACCGCGAGGGGGCGACGAGCAGTACTTC
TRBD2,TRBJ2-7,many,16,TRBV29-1,CSVGLAGAPALYEQYF,TGCAGCGTTGGACTAGCGGGGGCCCCCGCCCTCTACGAGCAGTACTTC
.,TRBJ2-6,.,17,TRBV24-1,CATSAMPGVSGANVLTF,TGTGCCACCAGCGCAATGCCCGGAGTCTCTGGGGCCAACGTCCTGACTTTC
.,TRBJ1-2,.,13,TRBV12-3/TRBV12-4,CASSPGIDYGYTF,TGTGCCAGCAGCCCAGGGATAGACTATGGCTACACCTTC